Here is one T cell receptor beta chain with its context. Its specificity is not known. In the same sample, other DNA sequences code for this CDR3. The length of the CDR3 is 14 residues. V gave up 0 bases and J gave up 2 bases; unmatched junction bases: 1. The germline V gene has CDR1 GTSNPN and CDR2 SVGIG (reference sequence). The data originate from a study of beta chain features in type 1 diabetes. Overall study context: In age, gender and cell yields, patients were similar to healthy donors.

Study-wide findings and caveats: Moderate but significant shortening of TCRB CDR3s was recorded in all four CD4+ subsets from Type 1 diabetes patients.

Sorted populations were all over 98% pure. Sequenced material consisted of expressed TCRB transcripts (all of the isolated RNA was reverse transcribed). Some 3.6 million reads on average were seen across naive, central memory and regulatory T cell samples. TCRdb keeps only in-frame clones here, not all; method: immunoSEQ multiplex PCR. The data show just over 450,000 clones, 25% to 35% seen once. The TCR comes from a man aged 18-30 years in good health. The sequencing input was naive CD4+ T cells from blood. The rearrangement uses TRBV30 and TRBJ1-2; 9 bases are shared with TRBD1. CDR3 amino acids: CAWSVQGANYGYTF. In DNA form, the CDR3 reads TGTGCCTGGAGTGTACAGGGGGCAAACTATGGCTACACCTTC.